This T cell receptor beta chain came from a study of blood T cell repertoires in COVID-19. Study-level background: Donors in the United States, Italy and Spain gave samples during acute or convalescent COVID-19.

This clone was seen only a few times. In the authors' methods: Amplification of reference gene primers was used by the study to estimate nucleated cell counts. The table came from immunoSEQ multiplex PCR; TCRdb's copy has only in-frame clones and leaves some out. V and J calls and clone size are those listed in that table; D and trimming were worked out from the DNA. The repertoire holds around 93,000 clones, with 75% to 85% as singletons. The germline V gene encodes CDR1 SGHRS and CDR2 YFSETQ. The V and J ends lost 2 bases and 3 bases, in that order; junction bases with no gene match: 0. The CDR3 runs to 13 residues.

The rearrangement uses TRBV5-1 and TRBJ2-5, with 8 bases lining up with TRBD2. The sequence was collected from a man aged 60 to 75 with acute or convalescent COVID-19. Input material: peripheral blood. As DNA, the CDR3 is TGCGCCAGCAGCTTTAGCGGGGAAGAGACCCAGTACTTC. This sequence encodes CASSFSGEETQYF.